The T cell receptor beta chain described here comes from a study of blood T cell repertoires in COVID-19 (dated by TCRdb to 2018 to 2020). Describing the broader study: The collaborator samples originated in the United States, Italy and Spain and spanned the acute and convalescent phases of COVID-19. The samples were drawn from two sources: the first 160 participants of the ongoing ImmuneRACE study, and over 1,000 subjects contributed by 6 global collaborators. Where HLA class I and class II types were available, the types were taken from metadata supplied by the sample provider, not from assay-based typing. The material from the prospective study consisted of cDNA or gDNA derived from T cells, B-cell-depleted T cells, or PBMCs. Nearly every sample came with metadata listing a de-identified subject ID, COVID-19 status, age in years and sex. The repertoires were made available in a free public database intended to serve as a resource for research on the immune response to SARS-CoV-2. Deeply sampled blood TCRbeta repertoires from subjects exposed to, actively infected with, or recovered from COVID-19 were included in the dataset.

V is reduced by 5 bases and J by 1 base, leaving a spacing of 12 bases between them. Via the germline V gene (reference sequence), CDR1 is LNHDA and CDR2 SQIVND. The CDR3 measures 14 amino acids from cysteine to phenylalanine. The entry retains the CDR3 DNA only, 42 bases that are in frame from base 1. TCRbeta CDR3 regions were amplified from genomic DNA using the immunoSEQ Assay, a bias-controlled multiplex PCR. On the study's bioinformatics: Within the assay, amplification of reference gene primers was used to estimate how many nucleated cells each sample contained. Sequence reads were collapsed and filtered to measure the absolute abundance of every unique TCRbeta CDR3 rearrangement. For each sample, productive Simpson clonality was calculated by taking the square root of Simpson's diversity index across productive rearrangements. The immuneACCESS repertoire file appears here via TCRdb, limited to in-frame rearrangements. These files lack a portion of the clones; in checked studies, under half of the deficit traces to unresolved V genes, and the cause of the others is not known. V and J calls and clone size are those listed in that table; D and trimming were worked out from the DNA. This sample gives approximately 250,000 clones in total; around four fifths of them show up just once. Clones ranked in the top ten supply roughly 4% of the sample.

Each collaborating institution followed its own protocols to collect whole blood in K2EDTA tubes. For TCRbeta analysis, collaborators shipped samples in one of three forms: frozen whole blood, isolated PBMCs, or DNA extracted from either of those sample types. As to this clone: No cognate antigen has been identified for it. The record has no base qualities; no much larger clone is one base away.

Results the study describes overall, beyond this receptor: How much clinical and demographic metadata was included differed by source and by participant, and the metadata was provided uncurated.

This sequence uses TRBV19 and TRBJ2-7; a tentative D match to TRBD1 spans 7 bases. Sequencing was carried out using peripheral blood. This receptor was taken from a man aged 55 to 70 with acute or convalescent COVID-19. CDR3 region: CASSGGTASYEQYF. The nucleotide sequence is TGTGCCAGTAGTGGCGGGACAGCATCCTACGAGCAGTACTTC.